This TCR beta chain is from a study of blood T cells in healthy people across ages. Study-wide background: About one barcoded TCR beta cDNA was captured per two T cells. Study conclusions and caveats: Per million T cells, TCR beta diversity dropped about linearly as age rose.

A second PCR of roughly 6 to 12 cycles used a sample-barcoded 5' primer and a J-beta primer mix. TCRdb re-derived calls from the 5' RACE reads in MiXCR, one entry per CDR3 protein. Of roughly 700,000 distinct CDR3 sequences listed, around 45% are singletons. As regards this clonotype: The antigen remains unidentified.

From germline, CDR1 is MNHEY and CDR2 SVGEGT. V was clipped by 0 bases and J by 2 bases; unmatched bases: 3. The CDR3 spans 16 residues. Caucasian individuals from Russia who were healthy and aged roughly 6 to 95 acted as donors. The source is a woman in her sixties or seventies in good health. Specimen: blood. This chain connects TRBV6-2 or TRBV6-3 to TRBJ2-5; 10 bases fit TRBD1. The CDR3 sequence is CASSYSGTGVQETQYF. The CDR3, as DNA: TGTGCCAGCAGTTACTCGGGGACAGGGGTACAAGAGACCCAGTACTTC.